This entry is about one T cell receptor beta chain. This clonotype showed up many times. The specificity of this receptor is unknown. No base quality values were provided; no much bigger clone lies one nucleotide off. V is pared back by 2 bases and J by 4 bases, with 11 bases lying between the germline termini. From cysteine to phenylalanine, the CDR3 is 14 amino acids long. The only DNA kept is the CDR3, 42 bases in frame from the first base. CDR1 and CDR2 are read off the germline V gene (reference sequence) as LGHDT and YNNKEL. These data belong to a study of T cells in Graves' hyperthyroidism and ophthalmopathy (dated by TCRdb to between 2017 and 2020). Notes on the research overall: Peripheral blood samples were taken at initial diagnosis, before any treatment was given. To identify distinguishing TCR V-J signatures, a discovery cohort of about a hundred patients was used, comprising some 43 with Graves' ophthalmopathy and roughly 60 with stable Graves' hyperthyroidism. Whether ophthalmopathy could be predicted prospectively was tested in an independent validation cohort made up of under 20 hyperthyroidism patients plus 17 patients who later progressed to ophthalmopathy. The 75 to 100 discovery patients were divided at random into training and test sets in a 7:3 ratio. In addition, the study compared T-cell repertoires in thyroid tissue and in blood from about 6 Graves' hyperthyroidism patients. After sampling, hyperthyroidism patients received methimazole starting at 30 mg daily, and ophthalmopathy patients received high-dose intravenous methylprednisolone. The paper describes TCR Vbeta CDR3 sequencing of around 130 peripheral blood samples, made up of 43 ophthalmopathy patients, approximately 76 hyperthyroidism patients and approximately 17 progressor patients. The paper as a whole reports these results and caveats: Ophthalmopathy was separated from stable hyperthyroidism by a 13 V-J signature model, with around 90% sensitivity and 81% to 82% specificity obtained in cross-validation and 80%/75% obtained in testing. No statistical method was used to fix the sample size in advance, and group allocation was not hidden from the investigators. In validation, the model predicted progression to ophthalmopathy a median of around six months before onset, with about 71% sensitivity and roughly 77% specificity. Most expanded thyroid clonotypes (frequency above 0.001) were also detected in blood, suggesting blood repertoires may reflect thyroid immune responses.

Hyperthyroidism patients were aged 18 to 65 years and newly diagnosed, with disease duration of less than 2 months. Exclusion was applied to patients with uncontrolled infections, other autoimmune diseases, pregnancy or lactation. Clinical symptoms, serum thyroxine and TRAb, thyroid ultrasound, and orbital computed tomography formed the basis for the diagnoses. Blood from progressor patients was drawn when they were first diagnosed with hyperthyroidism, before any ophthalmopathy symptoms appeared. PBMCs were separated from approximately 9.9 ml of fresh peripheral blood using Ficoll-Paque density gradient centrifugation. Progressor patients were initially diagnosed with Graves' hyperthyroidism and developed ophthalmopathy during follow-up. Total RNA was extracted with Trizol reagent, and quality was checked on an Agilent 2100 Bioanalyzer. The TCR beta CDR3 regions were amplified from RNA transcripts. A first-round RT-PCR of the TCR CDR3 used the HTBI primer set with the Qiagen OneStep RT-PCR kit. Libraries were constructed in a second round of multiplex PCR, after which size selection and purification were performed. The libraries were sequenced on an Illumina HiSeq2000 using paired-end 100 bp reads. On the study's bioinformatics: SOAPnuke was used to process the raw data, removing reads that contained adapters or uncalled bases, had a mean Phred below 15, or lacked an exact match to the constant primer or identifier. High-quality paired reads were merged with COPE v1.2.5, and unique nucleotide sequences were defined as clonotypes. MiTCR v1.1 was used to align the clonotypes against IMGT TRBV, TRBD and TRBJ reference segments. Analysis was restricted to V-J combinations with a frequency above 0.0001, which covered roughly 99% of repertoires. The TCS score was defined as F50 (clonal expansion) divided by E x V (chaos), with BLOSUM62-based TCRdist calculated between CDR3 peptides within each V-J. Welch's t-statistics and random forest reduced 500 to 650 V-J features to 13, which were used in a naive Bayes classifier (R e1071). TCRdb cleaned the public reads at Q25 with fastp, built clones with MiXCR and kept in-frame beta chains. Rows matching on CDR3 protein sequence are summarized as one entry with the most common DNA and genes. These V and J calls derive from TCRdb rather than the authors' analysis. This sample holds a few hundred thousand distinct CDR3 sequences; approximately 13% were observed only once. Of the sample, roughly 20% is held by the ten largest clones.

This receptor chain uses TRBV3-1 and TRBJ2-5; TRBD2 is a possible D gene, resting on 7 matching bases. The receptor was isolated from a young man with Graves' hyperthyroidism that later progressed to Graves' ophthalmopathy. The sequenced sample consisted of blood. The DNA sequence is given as TGTGCCAGCAGCCAATCCGGGGGGCGAGAGACCCAGTACTTC. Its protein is CASSQSGGRETQYF.